This entry describes one TCR beta chain. What it recognizes is unknown. This sample is part of a study of T cell responses to AZD1222 COVID-19 vaccine. General study results and limits: In the spike-specific TCR repertoire, nearly half reportedly target unmutated variant regions. The donors showed a predominance of white British ancestry and of females, with possible underestimation of clonal diversity.

V was pared by 0 bases and J by 10 bases, with 13 bases between. Germline V gives CDR1 SGHAT, CDR2 FQNNGV. CDR3 size: 14 residues. Using immunoSEQ multiplex PCR, the repertoire was profiled, and TCRdb retains in-frame clones only, with some absent. The sample lists roughly 80,000 clones, about 90% seen once, with about 5.2% in the top ten. Sequences were derived from peripheral blood, sampled on day 0 of AZD1222 vaccination. The chain joins TRBV11-2 to TRBJ2-1; D remains ambiguous. This receptor was identified in an adult in good health. The CDR3: CASSLDGPPTEQFF. As DNA, the CDR3 is TGTGCCAGCAGCTTAGATGGGCCTCCAACAGAGCAGTTCTTC. Drawing the rest from reference TRBV11-2 and TRBJ2-1, the complete variable domain is EAGVAQSPRYKIIEKRQSVAFWCNPISGHATLYWYQQILGQGPKLLIQFQNNGVVDDSQLPKDRFSAERLKGVDSTLKIQPAKLEDSAVYLCASSLDGPPTEQFFGPGTRLTVL.